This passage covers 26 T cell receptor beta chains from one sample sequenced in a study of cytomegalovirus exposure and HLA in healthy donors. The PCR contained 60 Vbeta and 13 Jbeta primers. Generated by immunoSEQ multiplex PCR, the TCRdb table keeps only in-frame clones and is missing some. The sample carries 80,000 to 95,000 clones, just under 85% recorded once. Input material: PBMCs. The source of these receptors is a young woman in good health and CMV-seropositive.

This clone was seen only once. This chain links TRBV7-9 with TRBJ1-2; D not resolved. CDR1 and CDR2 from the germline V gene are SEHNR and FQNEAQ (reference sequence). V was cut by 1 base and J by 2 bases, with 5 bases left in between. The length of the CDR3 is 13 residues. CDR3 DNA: TGTGCCAGCAGCTTAGGCCAGAACTATGGCTACACCTTC. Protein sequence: CASSLGQNYGYTF. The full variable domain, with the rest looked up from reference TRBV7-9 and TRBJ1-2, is DTGVSQNPRHKITKRGQNVTFRCDPISEHNRLYWYRQTLGQGPEFLTYFQNEAQLEKSRLLSDRFSAERPKGSFSTLEIQRTEQGDSAMYLCASSLGQNYGYTFGSGTRLTVV.

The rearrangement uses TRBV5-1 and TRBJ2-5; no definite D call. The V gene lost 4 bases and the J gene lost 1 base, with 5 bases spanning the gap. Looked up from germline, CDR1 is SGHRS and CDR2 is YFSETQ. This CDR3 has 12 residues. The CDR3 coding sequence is TGCGCCAGCAGCCTATCCCAAGAGACCCAGTACTTC. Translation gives CASSLSQETQYF.

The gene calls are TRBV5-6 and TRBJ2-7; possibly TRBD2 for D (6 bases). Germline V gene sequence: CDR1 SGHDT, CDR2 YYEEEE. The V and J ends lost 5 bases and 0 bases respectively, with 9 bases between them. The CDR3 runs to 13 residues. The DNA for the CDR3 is TGTGCCAGCAGGGCGGGACTCTCCTACGAGCAGTACTTC. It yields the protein CASRAGLSYEQYF.

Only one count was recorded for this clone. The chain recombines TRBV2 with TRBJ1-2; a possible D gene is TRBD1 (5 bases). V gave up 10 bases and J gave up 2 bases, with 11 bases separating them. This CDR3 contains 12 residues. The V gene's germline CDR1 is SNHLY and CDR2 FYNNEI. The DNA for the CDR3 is TGTGCCATGGGCGGGGGGAACTATGGCTACACCTTC. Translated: CAMGGGNYGYTF. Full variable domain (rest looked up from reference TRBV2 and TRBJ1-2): EPEVTQTPSHQVTQMGQEVILRCVPISNHLYFYWYRQILGQKVEFLVSFYNNEISEKSEIFDDQFSVERPDGSNFTLKIRSTKLEDSAMYFCAMGGGNYGYTFGSGTRLTVV.

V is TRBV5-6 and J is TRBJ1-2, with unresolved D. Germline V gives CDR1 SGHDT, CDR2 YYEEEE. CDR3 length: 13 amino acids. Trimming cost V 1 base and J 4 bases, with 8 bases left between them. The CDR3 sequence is CASSLMQVYGYTF. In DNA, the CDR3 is TGTGCCAGCAGCTTGATGCAGGTCTATGGCTACACCTTC.

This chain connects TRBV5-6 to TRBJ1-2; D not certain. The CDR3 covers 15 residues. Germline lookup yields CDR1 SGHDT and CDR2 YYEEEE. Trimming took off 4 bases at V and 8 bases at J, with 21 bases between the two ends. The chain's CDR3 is CASSNSPGTVKGYTF. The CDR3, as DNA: TGTGCCAGCAGCAATTCCCCGGGAACAGTGAAGGGCTACACCTTC.

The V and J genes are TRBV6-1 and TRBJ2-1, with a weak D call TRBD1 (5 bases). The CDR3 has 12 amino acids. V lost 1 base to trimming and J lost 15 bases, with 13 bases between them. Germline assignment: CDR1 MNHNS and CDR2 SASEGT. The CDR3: CASSEGQGQSFF. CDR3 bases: TGTGCCAGCAGTGAAGGGCAGGGTCAATCGTTCTTC.

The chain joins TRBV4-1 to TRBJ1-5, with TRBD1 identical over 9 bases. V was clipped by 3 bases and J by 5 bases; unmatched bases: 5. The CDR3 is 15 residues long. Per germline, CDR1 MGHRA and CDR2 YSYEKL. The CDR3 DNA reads TGCGCCAGCAGCCAGGACAGGACAGGGGATCAGCCCCAGCATTTT. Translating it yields CASSQDRTGDQPQHF.

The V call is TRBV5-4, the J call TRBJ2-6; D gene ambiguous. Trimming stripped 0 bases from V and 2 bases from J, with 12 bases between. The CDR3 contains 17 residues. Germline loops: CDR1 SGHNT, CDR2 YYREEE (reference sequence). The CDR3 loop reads CASSLGMPEAGANVLTF. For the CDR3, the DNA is TGTGCCAGCAGCTTGGGGATGCCTGAGGCTGGGGCCAACGTCCTGACTTTC.

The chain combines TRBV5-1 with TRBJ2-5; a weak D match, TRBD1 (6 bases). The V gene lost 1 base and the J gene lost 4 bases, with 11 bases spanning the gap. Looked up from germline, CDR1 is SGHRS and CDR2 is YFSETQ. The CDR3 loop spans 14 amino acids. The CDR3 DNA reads TGCGCCAGCAGCTTGACAGGGAACGGAGAGACCCAGTACTTC. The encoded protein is CASSLTGNGETQYF.

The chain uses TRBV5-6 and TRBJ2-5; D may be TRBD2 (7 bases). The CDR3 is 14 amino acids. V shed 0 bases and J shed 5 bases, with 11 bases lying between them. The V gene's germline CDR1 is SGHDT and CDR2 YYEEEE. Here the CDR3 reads CASSLGGGLETQYF. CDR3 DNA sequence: TGTGCCAGCAGCTTGGGGGGGGGCCTGGAGACCCAGTACTTC.

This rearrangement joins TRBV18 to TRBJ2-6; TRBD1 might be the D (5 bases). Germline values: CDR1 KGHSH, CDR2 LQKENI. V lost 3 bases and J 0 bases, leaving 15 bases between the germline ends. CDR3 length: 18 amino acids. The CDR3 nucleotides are TGTGCCAGCTCACCCCTAGAACAGGATTTCTCTGGGGCCAACGTCCTGACTTTC. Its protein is CASSPLEQDFSGANVLTF.

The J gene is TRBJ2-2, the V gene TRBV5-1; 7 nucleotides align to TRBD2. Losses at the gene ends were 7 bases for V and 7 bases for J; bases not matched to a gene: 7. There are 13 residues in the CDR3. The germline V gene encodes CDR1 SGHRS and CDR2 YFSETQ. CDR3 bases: TGCGCCAGCCGCCTTCCGGGGGGCGGGGAGCTGTTTTTT. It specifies CASRLPGGGELFF.

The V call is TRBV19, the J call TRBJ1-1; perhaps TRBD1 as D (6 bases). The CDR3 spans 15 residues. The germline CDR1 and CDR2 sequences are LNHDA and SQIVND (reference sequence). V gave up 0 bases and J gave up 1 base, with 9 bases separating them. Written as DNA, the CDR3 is TGTGCCAGTAGTATAGAGGGGGCTGGGAACACTGAAGCTTTCTTT. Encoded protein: CASSIEGAGNTEAFF.

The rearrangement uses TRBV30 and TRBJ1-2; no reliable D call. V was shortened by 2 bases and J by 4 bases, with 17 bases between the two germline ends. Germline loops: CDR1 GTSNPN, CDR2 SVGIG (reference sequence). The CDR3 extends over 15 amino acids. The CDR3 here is CAWSIQTPLGYGYTF. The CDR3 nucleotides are TGTGCCTGGAGTATCCAGACACCTCTGGGCTATGGCTACACCTTC.

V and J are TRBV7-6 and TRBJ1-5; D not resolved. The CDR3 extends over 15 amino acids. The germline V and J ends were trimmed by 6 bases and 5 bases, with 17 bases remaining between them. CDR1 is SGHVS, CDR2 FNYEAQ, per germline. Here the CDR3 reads CASSRGSNLDQPQHF. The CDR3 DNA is TGTGCCAGCAGTCGCGGCAGTAATCTGGATCAGCCCCAGCATTTT. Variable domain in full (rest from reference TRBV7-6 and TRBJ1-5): GAGVSQSPRYKVTKRGQDVALRCDPISGHVSLYWYRQALGQGPEFLTYFNYEAQQDKSGLPNDRFSAERPEGSISTLTIQRTEQRDSAMYRCASSRGSNLDQPQHFGDGTRLSIL.

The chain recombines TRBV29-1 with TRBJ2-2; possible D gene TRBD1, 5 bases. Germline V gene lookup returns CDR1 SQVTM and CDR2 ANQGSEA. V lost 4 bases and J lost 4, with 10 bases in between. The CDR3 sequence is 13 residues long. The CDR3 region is CSVVDNPTGELFF. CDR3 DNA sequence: TGCAGCGTTGTGGACAATCCCACCGGGGAGCTGTTTTTT.

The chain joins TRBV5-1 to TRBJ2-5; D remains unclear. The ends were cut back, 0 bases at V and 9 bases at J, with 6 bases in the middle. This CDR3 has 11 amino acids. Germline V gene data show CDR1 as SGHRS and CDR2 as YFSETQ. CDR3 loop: CASSLDGAQYF. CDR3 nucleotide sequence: TGCGCCAGCAGCTTGGACGGAGCCCAGTACTTC.

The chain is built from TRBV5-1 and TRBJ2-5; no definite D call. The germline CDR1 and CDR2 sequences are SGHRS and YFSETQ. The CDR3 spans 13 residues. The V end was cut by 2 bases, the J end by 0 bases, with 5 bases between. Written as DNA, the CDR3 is TGCGCCAGCAGCTTTGAGAACCAAGAGACCCAGTACTTC. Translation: CASSFENQETQYF.

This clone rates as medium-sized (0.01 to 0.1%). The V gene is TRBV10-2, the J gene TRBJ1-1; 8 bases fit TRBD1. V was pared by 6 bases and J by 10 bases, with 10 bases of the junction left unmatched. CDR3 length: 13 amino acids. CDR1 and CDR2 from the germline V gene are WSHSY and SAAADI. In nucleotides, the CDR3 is TGCGCCAGCAGGAGGCCACAGGGGGGAGTAGCTTTCTTT. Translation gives CASRRPQGGVAFF.

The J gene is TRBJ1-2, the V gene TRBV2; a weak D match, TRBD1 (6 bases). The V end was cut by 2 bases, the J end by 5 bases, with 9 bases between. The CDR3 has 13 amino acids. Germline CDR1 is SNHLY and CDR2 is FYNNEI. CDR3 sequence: CASSEFTGYGYTF. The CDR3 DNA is TGTGCCAGCAGTGAATTTACAGGGTATGGCTACACCTTC.

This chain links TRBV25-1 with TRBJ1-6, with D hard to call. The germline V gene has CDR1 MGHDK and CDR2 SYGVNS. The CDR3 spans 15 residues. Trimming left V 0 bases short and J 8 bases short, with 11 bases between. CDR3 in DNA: TGTGCCAGCAGTGAATATAGTTGGGGAGATTCACCCCTCCACTTT. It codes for CASSEYSWGDSPLHF.

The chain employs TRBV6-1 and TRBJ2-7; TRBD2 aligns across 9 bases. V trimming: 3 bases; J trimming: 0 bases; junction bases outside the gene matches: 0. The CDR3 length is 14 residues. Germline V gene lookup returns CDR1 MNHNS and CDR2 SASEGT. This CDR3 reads CASSDSGSSYEQYF. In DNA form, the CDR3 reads TGTGCCAGCAGTGATAGCGGGAGCTCCTACGAGCAGTACTTC.

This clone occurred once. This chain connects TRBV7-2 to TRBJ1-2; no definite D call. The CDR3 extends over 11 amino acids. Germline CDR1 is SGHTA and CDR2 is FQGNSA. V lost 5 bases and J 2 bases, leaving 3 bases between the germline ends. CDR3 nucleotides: TGTGCCAGCAGCCTAAACTATGGCTACACCTTC. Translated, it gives CASSLNYGYTF. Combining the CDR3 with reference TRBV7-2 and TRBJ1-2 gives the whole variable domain GAGVSQSPSNKVTEKGKDVELRCDPISGHTALYWYRQSLGQGLEFLIYFQGNSAPDKSGLPSDRFSAERTGGSVSTLTIQRTQQEDSAVYLCASSLNYGYTFGSGTRLTVV.

In DNA form, the CDR3 reads TGTGCCAGCAGCGTAGAGCGGGGGGCCGGCACAGATACGCAGTATTTT. Its protein is CASSVERGAGTDTQYF. The V and J genes are TRBV9 and TRBJ2-3, with 9 nucleotides matching TRBD2. This CDR3 has 16 residues. V was clipped by 0 bases and J by 1 base; unmatched bases: 3. Germline values: CDR1 SGDLS, CDR2 YYNGEE.

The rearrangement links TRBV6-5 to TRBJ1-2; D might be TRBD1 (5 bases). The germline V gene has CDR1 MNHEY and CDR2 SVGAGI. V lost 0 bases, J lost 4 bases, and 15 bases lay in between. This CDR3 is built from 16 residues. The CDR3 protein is CASSYSILGQVYGYTF. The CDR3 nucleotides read TGTGCCAGCAGTTACTCGATATTGGGGCAGGTCTATGGCTACACCTTC.